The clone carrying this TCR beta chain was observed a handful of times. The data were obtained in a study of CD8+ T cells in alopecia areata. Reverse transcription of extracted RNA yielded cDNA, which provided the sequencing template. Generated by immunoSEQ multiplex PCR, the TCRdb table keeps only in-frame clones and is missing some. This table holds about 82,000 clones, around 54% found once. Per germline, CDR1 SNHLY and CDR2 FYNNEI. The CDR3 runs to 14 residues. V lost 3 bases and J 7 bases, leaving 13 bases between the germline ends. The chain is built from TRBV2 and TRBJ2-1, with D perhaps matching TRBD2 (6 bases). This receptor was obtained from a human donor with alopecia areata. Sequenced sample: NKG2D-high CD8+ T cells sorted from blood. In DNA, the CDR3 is TGTGCCAGCAGTGAGGGTAGGGAGGTAAATGAGCAGTTCTTC. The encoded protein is CASSEGREVNEQFF.